Listed here are 24 T cell receptor beta chains from one sample, sequenced in a study of control samples from healthy donors and cancer patients (dated by TCRdb to about 2020). Preparation of the library involved the immunoSEQ multiplex PCR assay. TCRdb holds this immuneACCESS table with in-frame rearrangements only. Some clones are missing; in checked studies, unresolved V genes explain under half, and the rest has no known cause. The sample yields about 110,000 clones; 80% to 90% were counted once. Clones ranked in the top ten supply approximately 16% of the sample. Material for sequencing was blood. Every receptor here comes from a woman between 45 and 60 years old in good health.

This clone has just one count. The gene calls are TRBV11-2 and TRBJ2-1, with D maybe TRBD2 (5 bases). The CDR3 is 17 residues long. Per the germline V gene, CDR1 is SGHAT and CDR2 is FQNNGV. The germline V and J ends were trimmed by 0 bases and 2 bases, with 14 bases remaining between them. CDR3 amino acids: CASSLEGGPHPYNEQFF. CDR3 DNA sequence: TGTGCCAGCAGCTTAGAGGGCGGGCCACACCCCTACAATGAGCAGTTCTTC.

The chain links TRBV27 to TRBJ2-1; D is unclear. V was shortened by 1 base and J by 9 bases, with 7 bases between the two germline ends. The CDR3 totals 12 residues. Germline V gene lookup returns CDR1 MNHEY and CDR2 SMNVEV (reference sequence). The CDR3 spells CASSLWSGEQFF. In nucleotides, the CDR3 is TGTGCCAGCAGTTTATGGTCCGGTGAGCAGTTCTTC.

The rearrangement joins TRBV19 to TRBJ1-1; TRBD1 matches at 8 bases. The germline CDR1 and CDR2 sequences are LNHDA and SQIVND (reference sequence). V lost 1 base to trimming and J lost 2 bases; unmatched junction nucleotides: 6. There are 16 residues in the CDR3. The CDR3 spells CASSIVWQGANTEAFF. CDR3 coding DNA: TGTGCCAGTAGTATAGTTTGGCAGGGGGCTAACACTGAAGCTTTCTTT.

The chain employs TRBV24-1 and TRBJ2-2, with 8 bases fitting TRBD1. V shed 3 bases, J shed 4 bases, and the junction held 6 bases outside the gene matches. Germline V CDR1 and CDR2: KGHDR, SFDVKD. This CDR3 has 16 amino acids. CDR3 bases: TGTGCCACCAGTGATAAGGACAGGGTAGTCACCGGGGAGCTGTTTTTT. Protein sequence: CATSDKDRVVTGELFF.

This chain uses TRBV19 with TRBJ2-7; D is unclear. This CDR3 contains 13 residues. Trimming cost V 5 bases and J 5 bases, with 13 bases left between them. Germline V gene data show CDR1 as LNHDA and CDR2 as SQIVND (reference sequence). The CDR3 DNA reads as TGTGCCAGTAGTCCACGGACGGGTCACGAGCAGTACGTC. The encoded protein is CASSPRTGHEQYV.

The chain carries TRBV7-9 and TRBJ1-2; TRBD1 is a possible D gene (6 bases). Trimming removed 6 bases at V and 5 bases at J, with 16 bases between. The germline V gene encodes CDR1 SEHNR and CDR2 FQNEAQ (reference sequence). The CDR3 loop spans 14 amino acids. Written as DNA, the CDR3 is TGTGCCAGCAGGGAGAACGGAGGGGGTTATGGCTACACCTTC. Its translation: CASRENGGGYGYTF.

This chain links TRBV7-9 with TRBJ1-3; tentatively, D is TRBD1 (6 bases). Germline loops: CDR1 SEHNR, CDR2 FQNEAQ (reference sequence). V gave up 7 bases and J gave up 4 bases, with 14 bases separating them. This CDR3 has 14 residues. CDR3: CASTRDTRGNTIYF. The CDR3 bases are TGTGCCAGCACCAGGGACACAAGGGGAAACACCATATATTTT.

The chain links TRBV6-5 to TRBJ2-7; TRBD2 matches 7 bases. The CDR3 loop spans 14 amino acids. The ends lost 6 bases at V and 4 bases at J; junction bases unmatched: 9. The germline CDR1 and CDR2 sequences are MNHEY and SVGAGI. CDR3 in DNA: TGTGCCAGCAGGCCGGGGACTACACGATACGAGCAGTACGTC. Protein sequence: CASRPGTTRYEQYV.

The chain carries TRBV24-1 and TRBJ1-4, with D perhaps matching TRBD1 (5 bases). This CDR3 is built from 15 residues. V lost 7 bases to trimming and J lost 8 bases, with 19 bases between them. From germline, CDR1 is KGHDR and CDR2 SFDVKD. DNA of the CDR3: TGTGCCACCAGGGGCCCCGGGGGAGAGGGCGAAAAACTGTTTTTT. This encodes CATRGPGGEGEKLFF.

This chain joins TRBV5-1 and TRBJ2-7, with D perhaps TRBD1 (5 bases). Germline V lookup: CDR1 SGHRS, CDR2 YFSETQ. Trimming shortened V by 0 bases and J by 3 bases, and 16 bases separated the two germline ends. The CDR3 runs 16 residues. In DNA, the CDR3 is TGCGCCAGCAGCTTGGGGGGTGGGCAGGGAAGCTACGAGCAGTACGTC. It encodes CASSLGGGQGSYEQYV.

V usage is TRBV7-2 and J usage is TRBJ2-5, with 8 bases that match TRBD1. Germline loops: CDR1 SGHTA, CDR2 FQGNSA. The CDR3 consists of 16 residues. Germline trimming cut 2 bases from V and 5 bases from J; bases unmatched to any gene: 10. In DNA form, the CDR3 reads TGTGCCAGCAGCTTATCCAGGGGGCCGTTGTCGGAGACCCAGTACTTC. Its translation is CASSLSRGPLSETQYF.

On this clone: Other DNA sequences from this sample encode an identical CDR3 as well. The chain uses TRBV18 and TRBJ2-1; D might be TRBD2 (6 bases). V gave up 6 bases and J gave up 2 bases, with 11 bases separating them. The CDR3 consists of 14 residues. CDR1 KGHSH and CDR2 LQKENI come from the germline V gene. The CDR3 DNA reads TGTGCCAGCTCCCTCGCGGGAACCTACAATGAGCAGTTCTTC. Translation: CASSLAGTYNEQFF.

Written as DNA, the CDR3 is TGTGCCAGCAGCTTGGGACTAGCGGGGACCTACAATGAGCAGTTCTTC. Its translation: CASSLGLAGTYNEQFF. The V and J genes are TRBV5-4 and TRBJ2-1, with 11 bases matching TRBD2. The length of the CDR3 is 16 residues. Germline V gives CDR1 SGHNT, CDR2 YYREEE (reference sequence). V shed 0 bases and J 2 bases; nucleotides not matched to a gene: 1.

This rearrangement joins TRBV7-9 to TRBJ2-7; maybe TRBD2 (5 bases). The germline CDR1 and CDR2 sequences are SEHNR and FQNEAQ (reference sequence). The CDR3 covers 15 residues. Trimming took off 1 base at V and 3 bases at J, with 13 bases between the two ends. CDR3 sequence reads: CASSLGSGTIYEQYV. The DNA of the CDR3 is TGTGCCAGCAGCTTAGGAAGCGGAACTATCTACGAGCAGTACGTC.

The chain recombines TRBV19 with TRBJ1-3; TRBD1 matches 8 bases. CDR1 is LNHDA, CDR2 SQIVND, per germline (reference sequence). Germline trimming cut 8 bases from V and 4 bases from J; bases unmatched to any gene: 7. This CDR3 region has 14 residues. CDR3 coding DNA: TGTGCCAGTGCCAGGGGGCTCGGCGGAAACACCATATATTTT. This encodes CASARGLGGNTIYF.

The rearrangement joins TRBV7-9 to TRBJ2-5; 9 nucleotides match TRBD2. CDR3 length: 15 amino acids. Per the germline V gene, CDR1 is SEHNR and CDR2 is FQNEAQ (reference sequence). Trimming took 5 bases from V and 2 from J; bases not matched to a gene: 6. CDR3 sequence: CASSTRLAVQETQYF. CDR3 coding DNA: TGTGCCAGCAGCACCCGACTAGCGGTACAAGAGACCCAGTACTTC.

CDR3 amino acids: CASSYTRTKGGTEAFF. The CDR3 DNA reads as TGTGCCAGCAGTTACACTAGGACCAAAGGAGGCACTGAAGCTTTCTTT. The chain recombines TRBV6-5 with TRBJ1-1; no firm D call. Germline-derived CDR1 and CDR2 are MNHEY and SVGAGI. The CDR3 runs to 16 residues. Between the trimmed V and J ends, which lost 2 bases and 4 bases, there was a span of 17 bases.

The rearrangement uses TRBV7-2 and TRBJ2-7, with 8 bases fitting TRBD2. J was trimmed by 3 bases and V by 2 bases; bases with no gene match: 3. The germline CDR1 and CDR2 sequences are SGHTA and FQGNSA. The CDR3 sequence is 14 residues long. CDR3 region: CASSLSGRNYEQYF. CDR3 bases: TGTGCCAGCAGCTTAAGCGGGAGAAACTACGAGCAGTACTTC.

The chain uses TRBV7-8 and TRBJ1-2; D is ambiguous. This CDR3 region has 13 residues. CDR1 and CDR2 (germline): SGHVS, FQNEAQ. Trimming cost V 5 bases and J 7 bases, with 14 bases left between them. Written as DNA, the CDR3 is TGTGCCAGCAGCCCTACCCGGAGGTTTGGCTACACCTTC. As protein: CASSPTRRFGYTF.

V is TRBV4-3 and J is TRBJ2-3, with 9 bases identical to TRBD2. This CDR3 contains 17 residues. Germline CDR1 is LGHNA and CDR2 is YSLEER. The V gene end was trimmed by 0 bases and the J gene end by 0 bases; junction bases not matched to a gene: 4. The CDR3 coding sequence is TGCGCCAGCAGCCAAGAACTAACTAGCGGGAGCACAGATACGCAGTATTTT. Amino acid sequence: CASSQELTSGSTDTQYF.

The CDR3 region is CATSRDRGSGETQYF. The DNA for the CDR3 is TGTGCCACCAGCAGGGACAGGGGGTCTGGGGAGACCCAGTACTTC. This chain connects TRBV15 to TRBJ2-5, with 10 bases identical to TRBD1. This CDR3 is 15 amino acids long. Germline V gene lookup returns CDR1 LNHNV and CDR2 YYDKDF (reference sequence). V dropped 3 bases and J dropped 5; count of bases not matched to a gene: 6.

The rearrangement uses TRBV7-8 and TRBJ2-6; 9 nucleotides match TRBD1. This CDR3 has 18 amino acids. J gave up 0 bases and V 5 bases, and 8 bases lay outside the gene matches. Germline values: CDR1 SGHVS, CDR2 FQNEAQ. The CDR3, as DNA: TGTGCCAGCAGCATTCGACAGGGGGTCCCCTCTGGGGCCAACGTCCTGACTTTC. This translates into CASSIRQGVPSGANVLTF.

The DNA for the CDR3 is TGTGCCAGCTCACCCCTGGACAAGAACACTGAAGCTTTCTTT. Protein sequence: CASSPLDKNTEAFF. The chain employs TRBV18 and TRBJ1-1; D is perhaps TRBD1 (5 bases). The CDR3 is 14 amino acids. V was pared by 3 bases and J by 1 base, with 9 bases between. Germline CDR1 KGHSH, CDR2 LQKENI.

The chain couples TRBV30 to TRBJ1-5; D is undetermined. Per germline, CDR1 GTSNPN and CDR2 SVGIG (reference sequence). Trimming took 4 bases from V and 0 from J, leaving 7 bases between them. CDR3 length: 13 amino acids. The CDR3 here is CAWNRGSNQPQHF. CDR3 bases: TGTGCCTGGAACCGGGGTAGCAATCAGCCCCAGCATTTT.